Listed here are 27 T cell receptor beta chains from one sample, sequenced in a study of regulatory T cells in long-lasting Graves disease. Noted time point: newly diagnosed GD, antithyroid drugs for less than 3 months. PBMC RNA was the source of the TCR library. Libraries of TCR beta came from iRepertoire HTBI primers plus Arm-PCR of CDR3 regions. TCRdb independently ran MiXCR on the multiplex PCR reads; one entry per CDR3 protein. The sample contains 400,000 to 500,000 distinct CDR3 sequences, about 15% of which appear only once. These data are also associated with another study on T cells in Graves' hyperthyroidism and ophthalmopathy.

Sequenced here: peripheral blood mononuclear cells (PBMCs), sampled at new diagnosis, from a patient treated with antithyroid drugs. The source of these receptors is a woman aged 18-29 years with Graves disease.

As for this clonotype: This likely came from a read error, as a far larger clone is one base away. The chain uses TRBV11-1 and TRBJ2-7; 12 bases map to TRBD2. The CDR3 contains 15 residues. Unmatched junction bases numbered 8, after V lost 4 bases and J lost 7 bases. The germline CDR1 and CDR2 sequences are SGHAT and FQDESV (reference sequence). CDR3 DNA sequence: TGTGCCAGCAGCTGGGGACTAGCGGGTGGCAATGAGCAGTACTTC. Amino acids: CASSWGLAGGNEQYF.

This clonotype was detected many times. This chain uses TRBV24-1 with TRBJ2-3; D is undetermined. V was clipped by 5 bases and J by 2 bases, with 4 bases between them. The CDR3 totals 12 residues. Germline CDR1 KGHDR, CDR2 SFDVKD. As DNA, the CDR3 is TGTGCCACCAGTGGGGACACAGATACGCAGTATTTT. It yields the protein CATSGDTDTQYF.

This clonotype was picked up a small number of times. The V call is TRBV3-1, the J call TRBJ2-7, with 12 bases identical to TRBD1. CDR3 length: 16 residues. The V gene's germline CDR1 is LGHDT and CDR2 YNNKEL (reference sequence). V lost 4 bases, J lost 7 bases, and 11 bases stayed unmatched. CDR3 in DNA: TGTGCCAGCAGCCCTGTCGGGGGACAGGGGGCGGAGGAGCAGTACTTC. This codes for CASSPVGGQGAEEQYF.

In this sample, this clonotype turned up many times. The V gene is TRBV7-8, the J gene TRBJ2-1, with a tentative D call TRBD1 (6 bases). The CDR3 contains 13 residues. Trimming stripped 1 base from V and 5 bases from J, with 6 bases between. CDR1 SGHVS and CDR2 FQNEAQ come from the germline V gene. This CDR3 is CASSLEGDNEQFF. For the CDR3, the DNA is TGTGCCAGCAGCTTAGAGGGGGACAATGAGCAGTTCTTC.

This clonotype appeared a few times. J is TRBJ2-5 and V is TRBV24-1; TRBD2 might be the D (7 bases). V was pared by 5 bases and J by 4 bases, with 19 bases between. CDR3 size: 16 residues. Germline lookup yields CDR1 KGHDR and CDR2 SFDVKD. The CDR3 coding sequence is TGTGCCACCAGTGGGGGGGGCGGGAAGTCTGGAGAGACCCAGTACTTC. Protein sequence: CATSGGGGKSGETQYF.

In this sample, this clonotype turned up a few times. The CDR3 loop is CASSHVRKDNQETQYF. The DNA for the CDR3 is TGCGCCAGCAGCCACGTCCGTAAGGATAACCAAGAGACCCAGTACTTC. The rearrangement joins TRBV4-1 to TRBJ2-5, with D unclear. The CDR3 contains 16 residues. Germline V CDR1 and CDR2: MGHRA, YSYEKL. The V end lost 3 bases, the J end lost 0 bases, and 14 bases lay between the germline ends.

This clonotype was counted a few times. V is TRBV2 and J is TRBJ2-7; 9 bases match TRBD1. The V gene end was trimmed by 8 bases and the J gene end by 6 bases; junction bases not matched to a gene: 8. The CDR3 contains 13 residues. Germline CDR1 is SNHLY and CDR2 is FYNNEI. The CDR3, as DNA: TGTGCCAGCGGCCGGGACAGGGCGTTCGAGCAGTACTTC. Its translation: CASGRDRAFEQYF.

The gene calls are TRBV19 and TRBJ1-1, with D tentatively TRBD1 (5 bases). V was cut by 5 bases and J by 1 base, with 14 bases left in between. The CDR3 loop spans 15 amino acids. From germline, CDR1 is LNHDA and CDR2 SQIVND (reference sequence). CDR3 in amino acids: CASSPIRDPNTEAFF. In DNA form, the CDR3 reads TGTGCCAGTAGTCCAATCAGGGACCCGAACACTGAAGCTTTCTTT. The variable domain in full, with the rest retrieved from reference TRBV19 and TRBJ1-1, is DGGITQSPKYLFRKEGQNVTLSCEQNLNHDAMYWYRQDPGQGLRLIYYSQIVNDFQKGDIAEGYSVSREKKESFPLTVTSAQKNPTAFYLCASSPIRDPNTEAFFGQGTRLTVV.

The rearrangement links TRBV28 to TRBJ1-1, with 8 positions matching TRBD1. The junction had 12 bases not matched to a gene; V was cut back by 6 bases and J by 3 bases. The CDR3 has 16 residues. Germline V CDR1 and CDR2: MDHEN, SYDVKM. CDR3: CASSDRNRGWDTEAFF. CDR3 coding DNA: TGTGCCAGCAGCGACAGGAACAGGGGGTGGGACACTGAAGCTTTCTTT.

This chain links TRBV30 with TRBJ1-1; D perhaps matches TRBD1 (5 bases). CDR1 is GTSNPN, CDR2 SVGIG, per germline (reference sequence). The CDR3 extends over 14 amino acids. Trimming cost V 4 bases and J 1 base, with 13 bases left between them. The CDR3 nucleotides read TGTGCCTGGATGGAGGGGCTGCCGAACACTGAAGCTTTCTTT. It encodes CAWMEGLPNTEAFF.

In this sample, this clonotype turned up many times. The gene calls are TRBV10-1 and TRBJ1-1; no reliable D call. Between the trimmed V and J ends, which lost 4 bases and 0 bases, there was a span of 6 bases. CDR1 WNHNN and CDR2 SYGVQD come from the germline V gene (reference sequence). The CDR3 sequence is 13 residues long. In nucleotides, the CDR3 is TGCGCCAGCAGTGTCAAGGTGAACACTGAAGCTTTCTTT. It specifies CASSVKVNTEAFF.

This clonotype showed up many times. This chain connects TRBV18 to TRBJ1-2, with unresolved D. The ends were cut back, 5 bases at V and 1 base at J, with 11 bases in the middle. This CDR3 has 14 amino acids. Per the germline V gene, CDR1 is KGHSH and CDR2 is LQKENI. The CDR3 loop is CASSSPAINYGYTF. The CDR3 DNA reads TGTGCCAGCTCATCTCCGGCCATTAACTATGGCTACACCTTC. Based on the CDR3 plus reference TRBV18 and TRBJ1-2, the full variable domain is NAGVMQNPRHLVRRRGQEARLRCSPMKGHSHVYWYRQLPEEGLKFMVYLQKENIIDESGMPKERFSAEFPKEGPSILRIQQVVRGDSAAYFCASSSPAINYGYTFGSGTRLTVV.

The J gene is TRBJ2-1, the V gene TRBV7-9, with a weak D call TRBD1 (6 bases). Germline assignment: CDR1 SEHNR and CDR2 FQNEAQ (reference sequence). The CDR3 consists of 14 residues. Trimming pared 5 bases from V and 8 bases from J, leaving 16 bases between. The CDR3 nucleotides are TGTGCCAGCAGCCAGGGGCCTGCGGACGATGAGCAGTTCTTC. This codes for CASSQGPADDEQFF.

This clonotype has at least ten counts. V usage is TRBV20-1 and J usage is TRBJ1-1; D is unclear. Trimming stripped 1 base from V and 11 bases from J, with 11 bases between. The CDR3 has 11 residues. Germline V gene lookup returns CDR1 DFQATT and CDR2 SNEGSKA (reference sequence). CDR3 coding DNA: TGCAGTGCTAGAGGAGGGAGGGCGGCTTTCTTT. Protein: CSARGGRAAFF.

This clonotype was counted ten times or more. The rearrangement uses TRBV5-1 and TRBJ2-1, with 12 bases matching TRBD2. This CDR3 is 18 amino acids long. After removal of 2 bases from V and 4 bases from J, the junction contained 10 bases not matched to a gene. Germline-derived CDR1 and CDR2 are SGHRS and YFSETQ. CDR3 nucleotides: TGCGCCAGCAGCTTCGGTCTAGCGGGAGGGCCCGTATACAATGAGCAGTTCTTC. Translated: CASSFGLAGGPVYNEQFF.

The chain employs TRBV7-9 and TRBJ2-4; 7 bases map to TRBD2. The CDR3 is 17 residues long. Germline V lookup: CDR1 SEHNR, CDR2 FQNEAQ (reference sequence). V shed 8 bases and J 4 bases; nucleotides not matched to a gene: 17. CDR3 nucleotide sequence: TGTGCCAGCGGATTGAATCCTGTAAGCGGGGCGAAAAACATTCAGTACTTC. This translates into CASGLNPVSGAKNIQYF.

This chain's CDR3 is CSATYRAGGPDEQYF. The CDR3 region has the DNA TGCAGTGCTACCTACCGAGCGGGAGGGCCCGACGAGCAGTACTTC. This sequence joins TRBV20-1 and TRBJ2-7; TRBD2 aligns across 10 bases. CDR1 is DFQATT and CDR2 is SNEGSKA in the germline V gene (reference sequence). The CDR3 contains 15 residues. With 4 bases clipped from V and 5 bases from J, the junction kept 11 bases outside the gene matches.

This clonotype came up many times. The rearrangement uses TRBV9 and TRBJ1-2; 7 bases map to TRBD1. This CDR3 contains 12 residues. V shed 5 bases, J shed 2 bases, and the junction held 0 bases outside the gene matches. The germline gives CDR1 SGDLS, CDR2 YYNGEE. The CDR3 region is CASRTGNYGYTF. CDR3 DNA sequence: TGTGCCAGCAGGACAGGGAACTATGGCTACACCTTC.

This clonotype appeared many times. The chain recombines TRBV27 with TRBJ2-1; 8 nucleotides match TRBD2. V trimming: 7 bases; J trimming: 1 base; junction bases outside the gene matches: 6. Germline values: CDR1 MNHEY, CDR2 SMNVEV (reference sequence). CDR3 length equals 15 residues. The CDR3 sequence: CASKLAAHSYNEQFF. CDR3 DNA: TGTGCCAGCAAACTAGCGGCGCATTCCTACAATGAGCAGTTCTTC.

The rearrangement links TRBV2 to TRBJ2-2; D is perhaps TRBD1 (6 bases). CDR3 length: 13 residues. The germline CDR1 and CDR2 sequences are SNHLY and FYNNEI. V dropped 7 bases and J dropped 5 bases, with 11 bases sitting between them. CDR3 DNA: TGTGCCAGCAACAGGGAAGTAACCGGGGAGCTGTTTTTT. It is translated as CASNREVTGELFF.

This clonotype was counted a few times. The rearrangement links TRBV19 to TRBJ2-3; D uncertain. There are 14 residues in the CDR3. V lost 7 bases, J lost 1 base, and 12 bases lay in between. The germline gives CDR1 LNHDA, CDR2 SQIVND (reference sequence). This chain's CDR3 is CASNGWSGTDTQYF. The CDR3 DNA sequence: TGTGCCAGTAATGGGTGGAGTGGCACAGATACGCAGTATTTT.

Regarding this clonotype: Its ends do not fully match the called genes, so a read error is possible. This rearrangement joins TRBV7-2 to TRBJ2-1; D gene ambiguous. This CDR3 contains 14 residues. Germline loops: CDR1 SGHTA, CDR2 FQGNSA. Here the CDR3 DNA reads TGTGCCAGCAGCTTAGGAGTCTCCTGCAATGAGCAGTTCTTC. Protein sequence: CASSLGVSCNEQFF. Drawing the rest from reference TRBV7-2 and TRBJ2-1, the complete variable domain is GAGVSQSPSNKVTEKGKDVELRCDPISGHTALYWYRQSLGQGLEFLIYFQGNSAPDKSGLPSDRFSAERTGGSVSTLTIQRTQQEDSAVYLCASSLGVSCNEQFFGPGTRLTVL.

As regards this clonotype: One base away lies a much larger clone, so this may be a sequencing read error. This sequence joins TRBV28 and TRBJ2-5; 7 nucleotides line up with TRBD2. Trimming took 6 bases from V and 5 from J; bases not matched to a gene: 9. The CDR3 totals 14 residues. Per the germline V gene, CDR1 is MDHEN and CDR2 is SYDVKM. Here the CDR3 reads CASSPTSSQETQYF. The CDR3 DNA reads TGTGCCAGCAGCCCGACTAGCAGTCAGGAGACCCAGTACTTC.

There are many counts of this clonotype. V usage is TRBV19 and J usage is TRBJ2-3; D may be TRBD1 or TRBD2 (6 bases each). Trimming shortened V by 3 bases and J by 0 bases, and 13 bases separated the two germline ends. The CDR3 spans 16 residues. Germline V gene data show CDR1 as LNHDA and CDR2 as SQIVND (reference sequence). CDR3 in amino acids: CASSIDRRESTDTQYF. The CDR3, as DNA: TGTGCCAGTAGTATCGACAGGAGGGAGAGCACAGATACGCAGTATTTT.

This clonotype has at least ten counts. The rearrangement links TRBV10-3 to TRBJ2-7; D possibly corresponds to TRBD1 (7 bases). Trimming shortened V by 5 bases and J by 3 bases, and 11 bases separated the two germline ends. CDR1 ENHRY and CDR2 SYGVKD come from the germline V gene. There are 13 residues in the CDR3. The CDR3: CAISRGTDYEQYF. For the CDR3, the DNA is TGTGCCATCAGTCGCGGGACAGACTACGAGCAGTACTTC.

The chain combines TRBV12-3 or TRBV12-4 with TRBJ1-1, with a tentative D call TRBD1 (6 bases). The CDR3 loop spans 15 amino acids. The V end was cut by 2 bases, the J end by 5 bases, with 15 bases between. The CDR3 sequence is CASSLRGGAWTEAFF. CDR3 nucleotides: TGTGCCAGCAGTTTAAGGGGGGGGGCTTGGACTGAAGCTTTCTTT.

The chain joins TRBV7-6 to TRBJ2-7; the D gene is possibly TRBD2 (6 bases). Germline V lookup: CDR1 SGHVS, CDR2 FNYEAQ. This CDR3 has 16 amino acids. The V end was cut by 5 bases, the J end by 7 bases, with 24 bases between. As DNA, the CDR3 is TGTGCCAGCAGCCAGGCCGCGGGGACTCCTACCCCGGAGCAGTACTTC. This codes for CASSQAAGTPTPEQYF.